This T cell receptor (beta chain) originates from a study of T cell responses to AZD1222 COVID-19 vaccine. Clones were sequenced by immunoSEQ multiplex PCR, and TCRdb holds only the in-frame ones, with some missing. The table has some 87,000 clones, 85% to 90% seen once. Study conclusions and caveats: Increases in Spike-specific TCR breadth and depth were seen after two AZD1222 doses.

The CDR3 has 15 amino acids. Trimming removed 1 base from V and 5 bases from J; junction bases left unmatched: 4. Germline V gives CDR1 SGHRS, CDR2 YFSETQ. Concerning this clone itself: Its cognate antigen is unknown.

Here the sequenced sample was peripheral blood, taken on day 0 of AZD1222 vaccination. The chain has TRBV5-1 and TRBJ2-2; 8 bases fit TRBD1. This sequence was found in an adult in good health. DNA of the CDR3: TGCGCCAGCAGCTTGCAGGGGGCTAAAACCGGGGAGCTGTTTTTT. Translating gives CASSLQGAKTGELFF.